This TCR beta chain was recovered during a study of regulatory T cells in long-lasting Graves disease. Study-wide results and limits: Patients with persistent Graves' had lower TCR diversity than newly diagnosed patients.

The CDR3 contains 13 residues. The germline V and J ends were trimmed by 5 bases and 2 bases, with 10 bases remaining between them. The germline gives CDR1 SGHTA, CDR2 FQGNSA. The time point is: persistent/refractory GD, antithyroid drugs over 5 years with positive TRAb. Making the TCR library involved RNA that had been extracted from PBMCs. Investigators prepared the TCR beta libraries by applying iRepertoire HTBI primers and Arm-PCR of CDR3 regions. TCRdb re-derived calls from the multiplex PCR reads in MiXCR, one entry per CDR3 protein. Here the sample spans around 450,000 distinct CDR3 sequences, around a fifth being singletons. This clonotype has at least ten counts. Its antigen remains unknown.

This rearrangement joins TRBV7-2 to TRBJ2-7; D unclear. The receptor was derived from a female donor with Graves disease. Specimen: peripheral blood mononuclear cells (PBMCs), collected when the disease was refractory, from a patient treated with antithyroid drugs. The CDR3 DNA sequence: TGTGCCAGCAGCCCTCGAGAGCCCTACGAGCAGTACTTC. Its protein product is CASSPREPYEQYF.